This T cell receptor (beta chain) was obtained from a study of early T cells in non-severe SARS-CoV-2 infection. The overall study: Unpaired chains resulted from sequencing bulk RNA of unsorted whole blood. Study observations and caveats: VDJdb-based annotation leaned toward anti-spike CD8 responses and missed private and CD4 specificities.

The TCR library protocol was used to attach unique molecular identifiers. These identifiers were attached to individual cDNA molecules. TCRdb fed the 5' RACE reads into MiXCR, producing one record per CDR3 protein. The data contain under 95,000 distinct CDR3 sequences, more than 10% of them singletons. Germline lookup yields CDR1 MNHNY and CDR2 SVGAGI (reference sequence). The V segment lost 5 bases and the J segment 3 bases; nucleotides outside the gene matches: 16. The CDR3 sequence is 20 residues long. Concerning this clonotype: The target antigen is unknown.

This clonotype originated in an adult who was a healthcare worker with PCR-confirmed SARS-CoV-2 infection or an uninfected control (not recorded which). The rearrangement joins TRBV6-6 to TRBJ2-3; 14 nucleotides agree with TRBD2. The sequenced material came from whole blood. The CDR3 here is CASSRPTSGGAVGRTDTQYF. The CDR3 coding sequence is TGTGCCAGCAGTCGCCCGACTAGCGGGGGGGCCGTGGGGAGAACAGATACGCAGTATTTT.